This TCR beta chain was retrieved from a study of human T cells and chemical hapten exposure. The table lists this clonotype with a few counts. Its antigen is currently unknown. Via MiXCR, TCRdb re-called the RACE reads, giving one row per CDR3 protein. The sample lists 100,000 to 150,000 distinct CDR3 sequences, approximately 13% occurring once. Time point indicated: patch test 1, 2 weeks after DPC sensitization. As to treatment: therapeutic diphenylcyclopropenone sensitization with weekly scalp DPC. Points from the study as a whole: There was no change with DPC sensitization in TCRs above 1 in 1000 frequency.

CDR3 length: 19 amino acids. J lost 0 bases, V lost 1 base, and 10 bases had no gene match. Germline-derived CDR1 and CDR2 are SGHTA and FQGNSA. This specimen consisted of whole blood, obtained in connection with sensitization to the hapten diphenylcyclopropenone (DPC). The chain recombines TRBV7-2 with TRBJ2-7; the match to TRBD2 covers 12 bases. This clonotype was obtained from a man aged 18 to 30 with alopecia areata. Some clones in this sample may be carry-over from other donors' samples. This CDR3 is CASSLGLAGARSYSYEQYF. As DNA, the CDR3 is TGTGCCAGCAGCTTAGGACTAGCGGGGGCCCGATCTTACTCCTACGAGCAGTACTTC.